The next 18 T cell receptor beta chains were all read from a single sample in a study of T cells in Graves' hyperthyroidism and ophthalmopathy. Researchers amplified the TCR beta CDR3 regions from RNA transcripts. Researchers ran a first-round RT-PCR on the TCR CDR3 using the HTBI primer set. Using its own MiXCR run on the multiplex PCR reads, TCRdb lists one record per CDR3 protein. The sample lists around 700,000 distinct CDR3 sequences; 18% were seen once. The sequencing input was blood. The receptors derive from a woman between 45 and 60 years old with Graves' hyperthyroidism that later progressed to Graves' ophthalmopathy.

Many counts were recorded for this clonotype. V gene TRBV6-1 combines with J gene TRBJ1-1, with 7 bases fitting TRBD1. V dropped 5 bases and J dropped 4; count of bases not matched to a gene: 10. Per the germline V gene, CDR1 is MNHNS and CDR2 is SASEGT. The CDR3 is 15 residues long. In nucleotides, the CDR3 is TGTGCCAGCAGTTTAACTACAGGGGTTTCCACTGAAGCTTTCTTT. Amino acid sequence: CASSLTTGVSTEAFF.

This clonotype was seen repeatedly, ten times or more. CDR3 in DNA: TGCGCCAGCAGCTTGTGGGGACAGCAGAACACTGAAGCTTTCTTT. Its protein is CASSLWGQQNTEAFF. The chain carries TRBV5-1 and TRBJ1-1; 7 bases match TRBD1. In germline, CDR1 is SGHRS, CDR2 YFSETQ. V dropped 1 base and J dropped 1; count of bases not matched to a gene: 4. This CDR3 comprises 15 residues.

The chain joins TRBV7-6 to TRBJ1-4, with a weak D call TRBD1 (6 bases). The CDR3 extends over 14 amino acids. CDR1 and CDR2 (germline): SGHVS, FNYEAQ. V dropped 4 bases and J dropped 6 bases, with 12 bases sitting between them. The CDR3 is CASSSTWTDEKLFF. The CDR3 DNA reads as TGTGCCAGCAGCTCAACGTGGACAGATGAAAAACTGTTTTTT.

This clonotype was recorded many times. The V gene is TRBV6-1, the J gene TRBJ1-1; TRBD1 agrees at 8 bases. The V segment lost 1 base and the J segment 3 bases; nucleotides outside the gene matches: 1. From germline, CDR1 is MNHNS and CDR2 SASEGT. CDR3 length: 14 amino acids. The CDR3 loop reads CASSEGQGYTEAFF. The CDR3 DNA is TGTGCCAGCAGTGAAGGACAGGGGTACACTGAAGCTTTCTTT.

This clonotype was detected ten times or more. The chain employs TRBV6-1 and TRBJ2-5; D might be TRBD1 (7 bases). Germline CDR1 reads MNHNS; CDR2 reads SASEGT. Trimming pared 4 bases from V and 2 bases from J, leaving 17 bases between. The CDR3 consists of 16 residues. The CDR3 region is CASSVLQGGQQETQYF. The DNA of the CDR3 is TGTGCCAGCAGTGTCTTGCAGGGGGGTCAACAAGAGACCCAGTACTTC.

The rearrangement joins TRBV10-1 to TRBJ2-3; 7 positions match TRBD2. The CDR3 spans 16 residues. CDR1 is WNHNN and CDR2 is SYGVQD in the germline V gene (reference sequence). V shed 4 bases and J 2 bases; nucleotides not matched to a gene: 9. The CDR3: CASSGGGDYLTDTQYF. Here the CDR3 DNA reads TGCGCCAGCAGTGGTGGGGGGGACTACCTCACAGATACGCAGTATTTT.

This clonotype was recorded at least ten times. The rearrangement joins TRBV3-1 to TRBJ2-3; 7 bases map to TRBD2. Trimming cost V 0 bases and J 5 bases; bases outside gene matches: 2. The CDR3 loop spans 14 amino acids. Germline lookup yields CDR1 LGHDT and CDR2 YNNKEL (reference sequence). The CDR3 bases are TGTGCCAGCAGCCAAGATGGCGGGGGAGATACGCAGTATTTT. Residues: CASSQDGGGDTQYF.

This clonotype was picked up many times. V is TRBV20-1 and J is TRBJ2-5, with 7 bases lining up with TRBD1. Germline loops: CDR1 DFQATT, CDR2 SNEGSKA (reference sequence). V lost 4 bases and J lost 2; bases outside the gene matches: 7. This CDR3 has 14 residues. The CDR3 DNA reads as TGCAGTGCTATCCCAGGACAGGAGCAAGAGACCCAGTACTTC. This encodes CSAIPGQEQETQYF.

Note on this clonotype: This may arise from a read error, as a much more abundant clone is one base away. The V and J genes are TRBV18 and TRBJ1-1; no definite D call. CDR3 length: 15 residues. The V gene's germline CDR1 is KGHSH and CDR2 LQKENI. Trimming took off 2 bases at V and 4 bases at J, with 14 bases between the two ends. CDR3 residues: CASSPARHQSTEAFF. The CDR3 DNA is TGTGCCAGCTCACCAGCACGACACCAGAGCACTGAAGCTTTCTTT.

This clonotype was seen a handful of times. This rearrangement joins TRBV10-3 to TRBJ2-2; 7 nucleotides line up with TRBD1. The CDR3 is 15 residues long. Germline CDR1 and CDR2: ENHRY and SYGVKD. V lost 4 bases, J lost 6 bases, and 8 bases stayed unmatched. This CDR3 reads CAISAGTVQPGELFF. CDR3 bases: TGTGCCATCAGTGCCGGGACAGTACAACCCGGGGAGCTGTTTTTT.

This clonotype turned up a few times. The chain links TRBV7-9 to TRBJ2-3; tentative D call: TRBD2 (6 bases). This CDR3 contains 18 residues. CDR1 is SEHNR and CDR2 is FQNEAQ in the germline V gene (reference sequence). Trimming removed 1 base from V and 2 bases from J, with 19 bases in between. CDR3 in DNA: TGTGCCAGCAGCTTAGTGCCCGGGACTCCTGATAACACAGATACGCAGTATTTT. Translation: CASSLVPGTPDNTDTQYF. Filled out from reference TRBV7-9 and TRBJ2-3, the complete variable domain reads DTGVSQNPRHKITKRGQNVTFRCDPISEHNRLYWYRQTLGQGPEFLTYFQNEAQLEKSRLLSDRFSAERPKGSFSTLEIQRTEQGDSAMYLCASSLVPGTPDNTDTQYFGPGTRLTVL.

The chain links TRBV6-2 or TRBV6-3 to TRBJ2-2, with TRBD1 identical over 7 bases. Unmatched junction bases numbered 2, after V lost 4 bases and J lost 3 bases. This CDR3 region has 14 residues. CDR1 and CDR2 (germline): MNHEY, SVGEGT. In DNA form, the CDR3 reads TGTGCCAGCAGTTTTCAGGGGGACACCGGGGAGCTGTTTTTT. It yields the protein CASSFQGDTGELFF.

In its sample, this clonotype was seen a few times. DNA for the CDR3: TGTGCCAGTAGTATTAGCGGGGGGGCCGGGGAGCTGTTTTTT. This encodes CASSISGGAGELFF. The chain links TRBV19 to TRBJ2-2, with 11 nucleotides matching TRBD2. This CDR3 region has 14 residues. Germline lookup yields CDR1 LNHDA and CDR2 SQIVND (reference sequence). V trimming: 3 bases; J trimming: 6 bases; junction bases outside the gene matches: 0. Using reference TRBV19 and TRBJ2-2 for the parts outside the CDR3, the full variable domain is DGGITQSPKYLFRKEGQNVTLSCEQNLNHDAMYWYRQDPGQGLRLIYYSQIVNDFQKGDIAEGYSVSREKKESFPLTVTSAQKNPTAFYLCASSISGGAGELFFGEGSRLTVL.

The chain is built from TRBV20-1 and TRBJ2-7, with D hard to call. V was shortened by 0 bases and J by 0 bases, with 12 bases between the two germline ends. The CDR3 spans 15 residues. The germline V gene has CDR1 DFQATT and CDR2 SNEGSKA (reference sequence). As DNA, the CDR3 is TGCAGTGCTAGAGATTTGTTGGCAGGCTCCTACGAGCAGTACTTC. Amino acid sequence: CSARDLLAGSYEQYF.

The V call is TRBV5-1, the J call TRBJ2-5; D is possibly TRBD2 (5 bases). The CDR3 runs 14 residues. V was shortened by 4 bases and J by 5 bases, with 15 bases between the two germline ends. Germline V gene data show CDR1 as SGHRS and CDR2 as YFSETQ. CDR3 DNA: TGCGCCAGCAGCAAAACTAACGGGGATGAGACCCAGTACTTC. Its translation is CASSKTNGDETQYF.

There are many counts of this clonotype. The rearrangement joins TRBV2 to TRBJ2-1; tentatively, D is TRBD1 (6 bases). The CDR3 runs to 15 residues. Germline V gene data show CDR1 as SNHLY and CDR2 as FYNNEI. V lost 0 bases, J lost 3 bases, and 9 bases lay in between. Here the CDR3 reads CASSEAGAIYNEQFF. The CDR3 DNA follows: TGTGCCAGCAGTGAAGCGGGGGCGATCTACAATGAGCAGTTCTTC.

The chain carries TRBV27 and TRBJ2-1, with 8 bases lining up with TRBD2. The CDR3 length is 14 residues. Trimming removed 6 bases from V and 7 bases from J; junction bases left unmatched: 8. From germline, CDR1 is MNHEY and CDR2 SMNVEV (reference sequence). The CDR3 DNA reads as TGTGCCAGCAGCGGGAGGGGGGGGAAGAATGAGCAGTTCTTC. Translated, it gives CASSGRGGKNEQFF.

This chain uses TRBV19 with TRBJ1-5; TRBD1 matches at 8 bases. After removal of 6 bases from V and 7 bases from J, the junction contained 5 bases not matched to a gene. The length of the CDR3 is 13 residues. The germline V gene encodes CDR1 LNHDA and CDR2 SQIVND (reference sequence). CDR3: CASRDRGGQPQHF. As DNA, the CDR3 is TGTGCCAGTAGAGACAGGGGTGGCCAGCCCCAGCATTTT.